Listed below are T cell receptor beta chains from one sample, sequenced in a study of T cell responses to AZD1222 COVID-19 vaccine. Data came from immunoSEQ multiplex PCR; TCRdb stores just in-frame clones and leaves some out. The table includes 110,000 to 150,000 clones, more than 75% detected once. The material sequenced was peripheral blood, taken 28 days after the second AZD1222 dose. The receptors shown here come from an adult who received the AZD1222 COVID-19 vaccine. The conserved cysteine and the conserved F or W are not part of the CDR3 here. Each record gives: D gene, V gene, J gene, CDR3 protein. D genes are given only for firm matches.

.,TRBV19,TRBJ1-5,ASTGTGSNQPQH
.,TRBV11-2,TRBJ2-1,AVRANDYNEQF
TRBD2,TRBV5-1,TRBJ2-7,ASSSSGISSSEQY
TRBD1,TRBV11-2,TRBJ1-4,ASSAQGVKLF
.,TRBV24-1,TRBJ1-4,ATSEGLGEKLF
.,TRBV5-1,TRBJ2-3,ASSSSSGGGPTDTQY
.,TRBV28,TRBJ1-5,ASSLGAGYQPQH
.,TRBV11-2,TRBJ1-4,ASSRGSATNEKLF
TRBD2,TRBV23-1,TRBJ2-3,AGGTRVFADTQY
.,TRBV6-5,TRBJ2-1,ASRGLFEDYNEQF
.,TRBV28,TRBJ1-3,ASSQTDPSGNTIY
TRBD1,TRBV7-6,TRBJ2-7,ASSPGTGYSEQY
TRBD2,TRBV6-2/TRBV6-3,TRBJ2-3,ASSLGLAGGLRTQY
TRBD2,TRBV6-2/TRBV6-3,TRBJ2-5,ASSSTSYGTQY
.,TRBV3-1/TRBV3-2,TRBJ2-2,ASSQGAGHTGELF